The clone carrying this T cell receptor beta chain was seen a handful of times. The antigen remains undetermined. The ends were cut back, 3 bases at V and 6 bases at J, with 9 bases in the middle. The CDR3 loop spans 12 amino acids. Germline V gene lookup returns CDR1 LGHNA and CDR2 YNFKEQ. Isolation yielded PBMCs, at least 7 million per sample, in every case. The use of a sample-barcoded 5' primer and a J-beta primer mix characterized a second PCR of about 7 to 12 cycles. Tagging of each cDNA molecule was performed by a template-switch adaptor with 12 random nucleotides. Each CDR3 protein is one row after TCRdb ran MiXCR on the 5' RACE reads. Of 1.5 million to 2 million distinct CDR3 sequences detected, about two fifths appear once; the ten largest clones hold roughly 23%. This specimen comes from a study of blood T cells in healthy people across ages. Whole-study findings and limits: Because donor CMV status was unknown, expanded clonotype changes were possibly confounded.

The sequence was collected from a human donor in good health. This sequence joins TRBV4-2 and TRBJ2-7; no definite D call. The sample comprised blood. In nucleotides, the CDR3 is TGTGCCAGCAGCCAGGCGGATGGCGAGCAGTACTTC. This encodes CASSQADGEQYF.